A selection of T cell receptor beta chains follows, all from one sample in a study of memory CD4+ T cells and cytomegalovirus serostatus. The repertoire was sequenced with immunoSEQ multiplex PCR; TCRdb's copy has only in-frame clones and lacks some. The sample includes tens of thousands of clones, around three quarters of them seen just once. The sequenced sample was memory CD4+ T cells from blood. Receptors originate from an adult in good health and CMV-seronegative. CDR3s include the opening cysteine and the closing phenylalanine or tryptophan. The order of the fields is J gene, V gene, CDR3 protein.

>TRBJ2-2|TRBV25-1
CASSDPGTGTGELFF
>TRBJ2-2|TRBV5-1
CASRLSGLADTGELFF
>TRBJ2-3|TRBV27
CASSLKRRVSTDTQYF
>TRBJ1-2|TRBV7-2
CASSLVRQGGYGYTF
>TRBJ1-2|TRBV28
CASNLGHGYTF
>TRBJ2-5|TRBV5-1
CASSRRLAGGQETQYF
>TRBJ1-2|TRBV11-2
CASSPAAGAYGYTF
>TRBJ1-2|TRBV6-6
CASSYSPENYGYTF
>TRBJ1-1|TRBV6-1
CASSVSGGYTEAFF
>TRBJ2-5|TRBV18
CASSGADPQETQYF
>TRBJ1-6|TRBV11-2
CASNPGGSYNSPLHF
>TRBJ2-1|TRBV6-5
CASSYSSGGYNEQFF
>TRBJ2-3|TRBV6-5
CASRSRAVSTDTQYF
>TRBJ1-4|TRBV4-3
CASSQTVTMAEKLFF
>TRBJ2-2|TRBV2
CASSGRLAGSGELFF
>TRBJ2-4|TRBV5-5
CASRQQGNIQYF
>TRBJ1-2|TRBV27
CASSLTKDPYYGYTF
>TRBJ1-6|TRBV6-5
CASGRGATSSPLHF
>TRBJ2-2|TRBV9
CASSVSRSSRSRELFF
>TRBJ1-2|TRBV30
CAWSPLGGYTF
>TRBJ1-3|TRBV5-4
CAGEDRSSGNTIYF
>TRBJ1-1|TRBV5-1
CASSSQTGVLNTEAFF
>TRBJ2-7|TRBV10-3
CAISQGDYEQYF
>TRBJ2-5|TRBV19
CASSTGGGTRETQYF
>TRBJ2-5|TRBV15
CATSRELGTGGGQTQYF
>TRBJ2-1|TRBV27
CASSFGTRAGLNSYNEQFF
>TRBJ1-2|TRBV5-6
CASSLIDTHYGYTF
>TRBJ2-1|TRBV7-6
CASSLIVSVTSYNEQFF
>TRBJ2-7|TRBV28
CASSLPSVASYEQYF
>TRBJ2-7|TRBV11-2
CASSLDRRMGLAGPYEQYF
>TRBJ1-3|TRBV28
CASRKQGAGGNTIYF
>TRBJ2-7|TRBV7-2
CASREGLAGNYEQYF
>TRBJ1-3|TRBV28
CASSAGTTGNTIYF
>TRBJ2-1|TRBV7-3
CASSLFRTGMGEQFF
>TRBJ1-4|TRBV29-1
CSVEATNEKLFF
>TRBJ1-5|TRBV6-5
CASSFSRGANQPQHF
>TRBJ1-1|TRBV10-1
CASTLPHRGKGGFDTEAFF
>TRBJ1-5|TRBV11-2
CASSSETTGPNQPQHF
>TRBJ2-1|TRBV2
CASASSGTSKVDEQFF
>TRBJ1-2|TRBV18
CASSPDRDTFYGYTF
>TRBJ1-6|TRBV7-9
CASSLGTGSYNSPLHF
>TRBJ1-2|TRBV5-1
CASSLERGDYGYTF
>TRBJ2-7|TRBV18
CASSPSILEQYF
>TRBJ2-7|TRBV18
CASSTGTSGRAYEQYF
>TRBJ2-1|TRBV7-9
CASSLGSDNEQFF
>TRBJ2-7|TRBV9
CASSATGTLKAYEQYF
>TRBJ1-3|TRBV18
CASSPGAVGNTIYF
>TRBJ2-7|TRBV18
CASSLDRGYEQYF
>TRBJ2-5|TRBV2
CASSGTGKETQYF
>TRBJ1-1|TRBV11-2
CASSPSLTEAFF
>TRBJ2-1|TRBV6-6
CASRPLTGGREQFF
>TRBJ1-5|TRBV30
CAWTHRAGEGPQHF